This passage covers 28 T cell receptor beta chains from one sample sequenced in a study of cytomegalovirus exposure and HLA in healthy donors. Vbeta (60) and Jbeta (13) primers were used in the PCR. Only in-frame clones appear in the TCRdb table, and some are missing; sequencing was by immunoSEQ multiplex PCR. The table for this sample gives over 120,000 clones. Sequencing was done on a sample of PBMCs. The receptors were gathered from a male donor in good health and CMV-seronegative.

The CDR3 reads CASSSAPGGTGELFF. CDR3 nucleotides: TGTGCCAGCAGTTCCGCCCCGGGGGGGACCGGGGAGCTGTTTTTT. The rearrangement joins TRBV6-6 to TRBJ2-2; 8 bases are a match to TRBD2. This CDR3 has 15 residues. The V segment lost 4 bases and the J segment 5 bases; nucleotides outside the gene matches: 6. Germline V CDR1 and CDR2: MNHNY, SVGAGI (reference sequence).

The rearrangement links TRBV5-1 to TRBJ2-7, with 7 bases matching TRBD1. V was pared by 3 bases and J by 1 base, with 1 base of the junction left unmatched. The CDR3 is 13 amino acids. Germline V gene sequence: CDR1 SGHRS, CDR2 YFSETQ. This CDR3 is CASSWDRSYEQYF. CDR3 coding DNA: TGCGCCAGCAGCTGGGACAGATCCTACGAGCAGTACTTC. Complete variable domain (other parts from reference TRBV5-1 and TRBJ2-7): KAGVTQTPRYLIKTRGQQVTLSCSPISGHRSVSWYQQTPGQGLQFLFEYFSETQRNKGNFPGRFSGRQFSNSRSEMNVSTLELGDSALYLCASSWDRSYEQYFGPGTRLTVT.

The rearrangement links TRBV13 to TRBJ1-2; tentatively, D is TRBD1 (5 bases). The V gene lost 3 bases and the J gene lost 6 bases, with 17 bases spanning the gap. There are 15 residues in the CDR3. CDR1 is PRHDT, CDR2 FYEKMQ, per germline (reference sequence). This CDR3 is CASSLSSGDLDGYTF. The CDR3, as DNA: TGTGCCAGCAGCTTGTCGTCGGGGGATTTGGATGGCTACACCTTC.

The J gene is TRBJ2-5, the V gene TRBV5-1; 12 bases line up with TRBD1. V lost 4 bases, J lost 3 bases, and 13 bases stayed unmatched. The CDR3 is made up of 18 amino acids. The germline V gene has CDR1 SGHRS and CDR2 YFSETQ. The chain's CDR3 is CASSLKGQGAKGEETQYF. Here the CDR3 DNA reads TGCGCCAGCAGCCTGAAGGGACAGGGGGCAAAGGGGGAAGAGACCCAGTACTTC.

The V call is TRBV5-6, the J call TRBJ2-2; 7 bases agree with TRBD2. Unmatched junction bases numbered 4, after V lost 1 base and J lost 1 base. The germline V gene has CDR1 SGHDT and CDR2 YYEEEE. The CDR3 spans 16 residues. The CDR3 coding sequence is TGTGCCAGCAGCTTGTTAGCTAGCGGGAACACCGGGGAGCTGTTTTTT. Its protein is CASSLLASGNTGELFF.

The chain couples TRBV2 to TRBJ2-5; D is possibly TRBD2 (5 bases). This CDR3 region has 10 residues. The germline CDR1 and CDR2 sequences are SNHLY and FYNNEI. V was shortened by 8 bases and J by 4 bases, with 5 bases between the two germline ends. CDR3 in amino acids: CASGGETQYF. The DNA of the CDR3 is TGTGCCAGCGGAGGAGAGACCCAGTACTTC.

The V gene is TRBV15, the J gene TRBJ2-5; 9 nucleotides match TRBD1. V lost 0 bases and J lost 5; bases outside the gene matches: 13. The CDR3 covers 18 residues. Germline loops: CDR1 LNHNV, CDR2 YYDKDF (reference sequence). The CDR3 spells CATSRDLMRQGVVETQYF. The CDR3, as DNA: TGTGCCACCAGCAGAGATCTTATGAGACAGGGGGTTGTTGAGACCCAGTACTTC.

V usage is TRBV7-6 and J usage is TRBJ1-1, with 7 bases identical to TRBD1. The V gene's germline CDR1 is SGHVS and CDR2 FNYEAQ. V lost 8 bases and J lost 4; bases outside the gene matches: 7. There are 13 residues in the CDR3. CDR3 region: CASQRGPSTEAFF. For the CDR3, the DNA is TGTGCCAGCCAGAGGGGGCCGAGCACTGAAGCTTTCTTT.

This chain uses TRBV4-1 with TRBJ2-7, with D unclear. V lost 0 bases and J 5 bases, leaving 14 bases between the germline ends. CDR3 length: 15 amino acids. Germline V gives CDR1 MGHRA, CDR2 YSYEKL. The CDR3 is CASSQDDGLADEQYF. CDR3 bases: TGCGCCAGCAGCCAAGACGATGGGCTTGCAGACGAGCAGTACTTC.

The V gene is TRBV6-6, the J gene TRBJ2-7; possibly TRBD1 for D (5 bases). The CDR3 is 16 amino acids. With 0 bases removed from V and 7 bases from J, the gap between germline ends came to 19 bases. CDR1 is MNHNY, CDR2 SVGAGI, per germline (reference sequence). Here the CDR3 reads CASSYSRTGVEEEQYF. The CDR3 region has the DNA TGTGCCAGCAGTTACTCGAGAACAGGCGTCGAGGAGGAGCAGTACTTC.

The chain has TRBV5-1 and TRBJ1-2; D uncertain. This CDR3 region has 13 residues. Germline assignment: CDR1 SGHRS and CDR2 YFSETQ. V lost 0 bases and J lost 7, with 10 bases in between. Here the CDR3 DNA reads TGCGCCAGCAGCTTGGGGGCGCTTGGTGGCTACACCTTC. Its protein is CASSLGALGGYTF.

V is TRBV9 and J is TRBJ2-2; possible D gene TRBD1, 6 bases. CDR1 SGDLS and CDR2 YYNGEE come from the germline V gene. The V end lost 2 bases, the J end lost 5 bases, and 16 bases lay between the germline ends. This CDR3 has 16 amino acids. CDR3: CASSVAYRVGTGELFF. In DNA form, the CDR3 reads TGTGCCAGCAGCGTGGCCTACAGGGTGGGGACCGGGGAGCTGTTTTTT. The complete variable domain, with remaining parts taken from reference TRBV9 and TRBJ2-2, reads DSGVTQTPKHLITATGQRVTLRCSPRSGDLSVYWYQQSLDQGLQFLIQYYNGEERAKGNILERFSAQQFPDLHSELNLSSLELGDSALYFCASSVAYRVGTGELFFGEGSRLTVL.

The chain couples TRBV7-2 to TRBJ2-1, with 12 nucleotides matching TRBD2. CDR1 and CDR2 (germline): SGHTA, FQGNSA. This CDR3 contains 14 residues. The V segment lost 7 bases and the J segment 4 bases; nucleotides outside the gene matches: 2. CDR3 amino acids: CASMGLAGYNEQFF. The CDR3 nucleotides are TGTGCCAGCATGGGACTAGCGGGTTACAATGAGCAGTTCTTC.

The J gene is TRBJ2-7, the V gene TRBV6-5, with D unclear. Germline V gives CDR1 MNHEY, CDR2 SVGAGI. The CDR3 has 13 residues. The germline V and J ends were trimmed by 5 bases and 3 bases, with 11 bases remaining between them. This CDR3 is CASSPETYYEQYF. As DNA, the CDR3 is TGTGCCAGCAGTCCCGAGACATACTACGAGCAGTACTTC.

Comment on this clone: The junction and the germline gene differ at one end; a read error may be behind it. V gene TRBV29-1 combines with J gene TRBJ1-1, with D possibly being TRBD1 (6 bases). The CDR3 covers 12 residues. From germline, CDR1 is SQVTM and CDR2 ANQGSEA. The CDR3 loop reads CSAEWDTNEAFF. The CDR3, as DNA: TGCAGCGCTGAATGGGACACCAATGAAGCTTTCTTT.

J is TRBJ2-7 and V is TRBV11-2; no firm D call. Germline lookup yields CDR1 SGHAT and CDR2 FQNNGV. The CDR3 consists of 12 residues. The V and J ends lost 1 base and 3 bases respectively, with 4 bases between them. The chain's CDR3 is CASSLGSYEQYF. CDR3 coding DNA: TGTGCCAGCAGCTTAGGGAGCTACGAGCAGTACTTC. Combining the CDR3 with reference TRBV11-2 and TRBJ2-7 gives the whole variable domain EAGVAQSPRYKIIEKRQSVAFWCNPISGHATLYWYQQILGQGPKLLIQFQNNGVVDDSQLPKDRFSAERLKGVDSTLKIQPAKLEDSAVYLCASSLGSYEQYFGPGTRLTVT.

This chain connects TRBV9 to TRBJ1-2; a possible D gene is TRBD1 (5 bases). V dropped 4 bases and J dropped 4 bases, with 17 bases sitting between them. The CDR3 loop spans 15 amino acids. From germline, CDR1 is SGDLS and CDR2 YYNGEE. CDR3 in DNA: TGTGCCAGCAGCAGAGACAGAGATTCGCTCTATGGCTACACCTTC. As protein: CASSRDRDSLYGYTF.

The chain recombines TRBV29-1 with TRBJ1-2; 12 nucleotides line up with TRBD1. V lost 6 bases to trimming and J lost 6 bases; unmatched junction nucleotides: 20. From germline, CDR1 is SQVTM and CDR2 ANQGSEA. The CDR3 has 18 residues. The CDR3 region is CSVLWRRDRGRGGDGYTF. Here the CDR3 DNA reads TGCAGCGTCCTCTGGAGACGGGACAGGGGGCGCGGAGGGGATGGCTACACCTTC.

The chain has TRBV30 and TRBJ2-5, with 9 bases lining up with TRBD2. The CDR3 contains 14 residues. J gave up 5 bases and V 3 bases, and 7 bases lay outside the gene matches. The germline V gene has CDR1 GTSNPN and CDR2 SVGIG (reference sequence). For the CDR3, the DNA is TGTGCCTGGAGCTCGGGACTAGCTGCGGAGACCCAGTACTTC. Its protein product is CAWSSGLAAETQYF.

The chain carries TRBV29-1 and TRBJ2-5, with 8 bases identical to TRBD1. The CDR3 consists of 14 residues. Germline V lookup: CDR1 SQVTM, CDR2 ANQGSEA. V gave up 5 bases and J gave up 0 bases; unmatched junction bases: 5. CDR3 residues: CSVQKQGDQETQYF. The DNA of the CDR3 is TGCAGCGTTCAAAAACAGGGGGACCAAGAGACCCAGTACTTC.

This chain uses TRBV27 with TRBJ1-1; D is undetermined. CDR3 length: 13 amino acids. Germline V CDR1 and CDR2: MNHEY, SMNVEV (reference sequence). Between the trimmed V and J ends, which lost 6 bases and 0 bases, there was a span of 8 bases. CDR3 in amino acids: CASRARMNTEAFF. In DNA form, the CDR3 reads TGTGCCAGCAGGGCGAGGATGAACACTGAAGCTTTCTTT.

The CDR3 loop reads CAWSGGQGYGYTF. The CDR3 coding sequence is TGTGCCTGGAGTGGAGGACAGGGCTATGGCTACACCTTC. The chain carries TRBV30 and TRBJ1-2; TRBD1 matches 8 bases. V gave up 1 base and J gave up 4 bases; unmatched junction bases: 2. Germline-derived CDR1 and CDR2 are GTSNPN and SVGIG (reference sequence). This CDR3 has 13 amino acids.

This CDR3 is CASSLGGANTEAFF. CDR3 bases: TGTGCCAGCAGCTTGGGTGGGGCGAACACTGAAGCTTTCTTT. The rearrangement uses TRBV5-4 and TRBJ1-1, with D perhaps matching TRBD1 (5 bases). The germline V and J ends were trimmed by 0 bases and 1 base, with 7 bases remaining between them. The CDR3 extends over 14 amino acids. Germline CDR1 and CDR2: SGHNT and YYREEE (reference sequence).

V gene TRBV5-1 combines with J gene TRBJ1-3; D gene unclear. Per germline, CDR1 SGHRS and CDR2 YFSETQ. The CDR3 extends over 14 amino acids. V was cut by 4 bases and J by 3 bases, with 11 bases left in between. The CDR3 DNA reads as TGCGCCAGCAGCCCGGGGATAGTTGGAAACACCATATATTTT. Its protein product is CASSPGIVGNTIYF.

This chain joins TRBV4-2 and TRBJ2-7; 9 bases fit TRBD2. V lost 0 bases to trimming and J lost 1 base; unmatched junction nucleotides: 22. This CDR3 spans 22 amino acids. The germline gives CDR1 LGHNA, CDR2 YNFKEQ. The CDR3 loop reads CASSQEGPSGTSTRIWSYEQYF. The CDR3 DNA reads as TGTGCCAGCAGCCAAGAGGGTCCCTCCGGGACTAGCACCCGGATTTGGTCCTACGAGCAGTACTTC.

This chain uses TRBV7-6 with TRBJ2-1; 7 bases align to TRBD1. This CDR3 region has 13 residues. Trimming took 5 bases from V and 8 from J; bases not matched to a gene: 6. Germline CDR1 is SGHVS and CDR2 is FNYEAQ. As DNA, the CDR3 is TGTGCCAGCAGCGTGAGACAGGGTGATGAGCAGTTCTTC. Translating gives CASSVRQGDEQFF.

V and J are TRBV6-5 and TRBJ1-1, with a tentative D call TRBD1 (5 bases). The CDR3 is 12 residues long. The V end lost 6 bases, the J end lost 6 bases, and 11 bases lay between the germline ends. CDR1 MNHEY and CDR2 SVGAGI come from the germline V gene. The CDR3 nucleotides read TGTGCCAGCAGCCCGTGGGGCTCTGAAGCTTTCTTT. Translation: CASSPWGSEAFF.

J is TRBJ2-7 and V is TRBV4-1; maybe TRBD1 (6 bases). The V gene's germline CDR1 is MGHRA and CDR2 YSYEKL. Trimming cost V 0 bases and J 3 bases, with 15 bases left between them. This CDR3 is built from 16 residues. The CDR3 DNA reads TGCGCCAGCAGCCAAGAATGGTTGGGGGCCGTCTACGAGCAGTACTTC. It codes for CASSQEWLGAVYEQYF.